The T cell receptor beta chain under discussion was sequenced for a study of blood T cell repertoires in COVID-19. At the level of the study: Sources were T cells, B-cell-depleted T cells, or PBMCs; the material itself was cDNA or gDNA.

Recruitment covered 20 to 25 US areas and drew participants whose ages spanned roughly 18 to 95 years. Looked up from germline, CDR1 is SGHVS and CDR2 is FQNEAQ. The length of the CDR3 is 14 residues. The ends were cut back, 4 bases at V and 6 bases at J, with 15 bases in the middle. Source study methods: Reference gene primer amplification gave estimated nucleated cell counts. TCRdb's copy holds only in-frame clones and misses some; the assay was immunoSEQ multiplex PCR. The V and J calls and clone size come from that table; D and trimming were worked out from the DNA. The sample has more than 200,000 clones, about 90% seen once; the top ten hold around 3.7%.

Sequences were obtained from PBMCs or T cells enriched from blood (not recorded which). The source of this sequence is a woman aged 30 to 39 with acute COVID-19. The chain combines TRBV7-8 with TRBJ1-1; D not resolved. CDR3 amino acids: CASSSRRGGAEAFF. The CDR3 coding sequence is TGTGCCAGCAGCTCCCGACGAGGCGGAGCTGAAGCTTTCTTT.